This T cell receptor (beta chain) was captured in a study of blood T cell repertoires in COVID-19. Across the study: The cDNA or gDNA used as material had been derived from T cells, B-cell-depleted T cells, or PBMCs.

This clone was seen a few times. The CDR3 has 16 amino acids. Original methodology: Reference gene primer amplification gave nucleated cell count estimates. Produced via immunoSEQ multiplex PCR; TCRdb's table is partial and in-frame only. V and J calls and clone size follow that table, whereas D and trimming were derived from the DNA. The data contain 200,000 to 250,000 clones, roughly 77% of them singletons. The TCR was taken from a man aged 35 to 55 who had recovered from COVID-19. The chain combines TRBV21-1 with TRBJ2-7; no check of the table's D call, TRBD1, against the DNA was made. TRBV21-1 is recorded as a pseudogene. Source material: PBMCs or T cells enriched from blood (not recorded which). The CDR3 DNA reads TGTGCCAGCAGCAATCGCCCGGGACAGGACCTCTACGAGCAGTACTTC. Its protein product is CASSNRPGQDLYEQYF.